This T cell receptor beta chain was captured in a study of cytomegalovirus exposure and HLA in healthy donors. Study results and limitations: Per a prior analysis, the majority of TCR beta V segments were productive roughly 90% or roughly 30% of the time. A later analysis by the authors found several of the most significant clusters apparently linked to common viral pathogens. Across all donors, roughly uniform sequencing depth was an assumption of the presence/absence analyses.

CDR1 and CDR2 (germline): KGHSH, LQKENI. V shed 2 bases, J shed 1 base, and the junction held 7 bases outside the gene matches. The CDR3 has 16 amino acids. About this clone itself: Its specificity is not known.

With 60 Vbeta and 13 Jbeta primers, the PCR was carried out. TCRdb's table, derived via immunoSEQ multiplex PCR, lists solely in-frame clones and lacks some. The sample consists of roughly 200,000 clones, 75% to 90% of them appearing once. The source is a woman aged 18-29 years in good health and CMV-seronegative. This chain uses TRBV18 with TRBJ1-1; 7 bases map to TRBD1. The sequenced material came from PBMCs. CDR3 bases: TGTGCCAGCTCACCAATAGAGGGGACAGCGAACACTGAAGCTTTCTTT. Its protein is CASSPIEGTANTEAFF.